The 20 T cell receptor beta chains reported below all come from one sample, sequenced in a study of blood T cell repertoires in COVID-19. TCRdb's copy holds only in-frame clones and misses some; the assay was immunoSEQ multiplex PCR. This table has fewer than 350,000 clones, about 89% appearing once. The sample consisted of PBMCs or T cells enriched from blood (not recorded which). The receptors originated from a man aged 55-75 years who had recovered from COVID-19.

The chain is built from TRBV28 and TRBJ2-7; D remains unclear. Germline loops: CDR1 MDHEN, CDR2 SYDVKM. Trimming removed 7 bases at V and 3 bases at J, with 10 bases between. The CDR3 has 12 residues. The chain's CDR3 is CASTAVLYEQYF. DNA for the CDR3: TGTGCCAGCACCGCAGTGCTCTACGAGCAGTACTTC.

The rearrangement uses TRBV15 and TRBJ2-7, with 11 bases aligning to TRBD1. Germline V lookup: CDR1 LNHNV, CDR2 YYDKDF (reference sequence). The CDR3 totals 15 residues. Trimming cost V 5 bases and J 2 bases; bases outside gene matches: 5. The CDR3 DNA reads as TGTGCCACCAGCGGAGGGACAGGGGGGCCCTACGAGCAGTACTTC. Translating gives CATSGGTGGPYEQYF. Based on the CDR3 plus reference TRBV15 and TRBJ2-7, the full variable domain is DAMVIQNPRYQVTQFGKPVTLSCSQTLNHNVMYWYQQKSSQAPKLLFHYYDKDFNNEADTPDNFQSRRPNTSFCFLDIRSPGLGDTAMYLCATSGGTGGPYEQYFGPGTRLTVT.

The genes are TRBV6-4 and TRBJ2-7; TRBD1 matches at 7 bases. The J segment lost 3 bases and the V segment lost 7 bases, leaving 9 bases of the junction unmatched. CDR1 and CDR2 (germline): MRHNA, SNTAGT. The CDR3 has 14 residues. The CDR3 DNA sequence: TGTGCCAGCAAGAAGGGGACAGCGGTCTACGAGCAGTACTTC. Amino acid sequence: CASKKGTAVYEQYF.

This chain links TRBV28 with TRBJ1-5; D may be TRBD1 (6 bases). The V gene's germline CDR1 is MDHEN and CDR2 SYDVKM. V was clipped by 8 bases and J by 3 bases, with 11 bases between them. This CDR3 has 13 residues. CDR3 DNA: TGTGCCAGCCAGGACAGCAACAATCAGCCCCAGCATTTT. Protein: CASQDSNNQPQHF.

J is TRBJ1-4 and V is TRBV5-1; D may be TRBD1 (6 bases). Germline CDR1 SGHRS, CDR2 YFSETQ. The germline V and J ends were trimmed by 1 base and 6 bases, with 13 bases remaining between them. The CDR3 is made up of 15 amino acids. The CDR3 loop reads CASSLTGNDYEKLFF. CDR3 nucleotide sequence: TGCGCCAGCAGCTTGACAGGGAACGATTATGAAAAACTGTTTTTT.

This chain joins TRBV5-8 and TRBJ1-2, with TRBD1 as a possible D gene (6 bases). CDR3 length: 15 amino acids. Per germline, CDR1 SGHTS and CDR2 YDEGEE. V lost 6 bases and J lost 3, with 18 bases in between. The CDR3 coding sequence is TGTGCCAGCATCCCTTGGATCCAGGGGTACTATGGCTACACCTTC. It yields the protein CASIPWIQGYYGYTF.

V gene TRBV11-2 combines with J gene TRBJ1-1; D is possibly TRBD1 (6 bases). The CDR3 loop spans 13 amino acids. The V end lost 5 bases, the J end lost 4 bases, and 11 bases lay between the germline ends. Germline V gene sequence: CDR1 SGHAT, CDR2 FQNNGV. Here the CDR3 DNA reads TGTGCCAGCAGCGCAGGGGTTGGCACTGAAGCTTTCTTT. Translated, it gives CASSAGVGTEAFF.

V gene TRBV7-8 combines with J gene TRBJ1-5, with D maybe TRBD1 (6 bases). The germline V gene encodes CDR1 SGHVS and CDR2 FQNEAQ. V was clipped by 1 base and J by 4 bases, with 8 bases between them. The length of the CDR3 is 14 residues. The chain's CDR3 is CASSLVQGNQPQHF. The CDR3 bases are TGTGCCAGCAGCTTAGTGCAGGGGAATCAGCCCCAGCATTTT.

This chain joins TRBV19 and TRBJ2-1; TRBD1 matches at 11 bases. Trimming cost V 6 bases and J 4 bases; bases outside gene matches: 8. Germline V gene sequence: CDR1 LNHDA, CDR2 SQIVND (reference sequence). The CDR3 sequence is 16 residues long. CDR3 sequence reads: CASSIGTGGPYNEQFF. The CDR3 DNA follows: TGTGCCAGTAGCATCGGGACAGGGGGACCATACAATGAGCAGTTCTTC.

This chain connects TRBV6-2 or TRBV6-3 to TRBJ1-4; TRBD1 matches 7 bases. The J segment lost 6 bases and the V segment lost 6 bases, leaving 10 bases of the junction unmatched. Germline V lookup: CDR1 MNHEY, CDR2 SVGEGT. This CDR3 comprises 15 residues. The DNA of the CDR3 is TGTGCCAGCAGCCTCCCAGGGGGTCGAGATGAAAAACTGTTTTTT. Translated: CASSLPGGRDEKLFF.

The chain joins TRBV20-1 to TRBJ1-6, with unresolved D. The germline V gene has CDR1 DFQATT and CDR2 SNEGSKA (reference sequence). V was trimmed by 6 bases and J by 7 bases, leaving 7 bases between them. CDR3 size: 11 residues. CDR3 in amino acids: CSAAGNSPLHF. CDR3 nucleotides: TGCAGTGCGGCCGGGAATTCACCCCTCCACTTT.

The chain is built from TRBV25-1 and TRBJ2-2, with 7 bases aligning to TRBD2. In germline, CDR1 is MGHDK, CDR2 SYGVNS. Trimming removed 5 bases from V and 5 bases from J; junction bases left unmatched: 5. The CDR3 runs 14 residues. The CDR3 is CASSRGSSTGELFF. In DNA form, the CDR3 reads TGTGCCAGCAGTCGCGGGAGTAGTACCGGGGAGCTGTTTTTT. Supplemented by reference TRBV25-1 and TRBJ2-2, the full variable domain reads EADIYQTPRYLVIGTGKKITLECSQTMGHDKMYWYQQDPGMELHLIHYSYGVNSTEKGDLSSESTVSRIRTEHFPLTLESARPSHTSQYLCASSRGSSTGELFFGEGSRLTVL.

This chain links TRBV3-1 (or the pseudogene TRBV3-2) with TRBJ1-5, with D possibly TRBD1 on 6 matching bases. CDR3 length equals 15 residues. Per the germline V gene, CDR1 is LGHDT and CDR2 is YNNKEL (reference sequence). V was clipped by 4 bases and J by 5 bases, with 15 bases between them. For the CDR3, the DNA is TGTGCCAGCAGCCCGAAGTCACAGGGTGATCAGCCCCAGCATTTT. It is translated as CASSPKSQGDQPQHF.

This sequence joins TRBV9 and TRBJ2-1; TRBD1 might be the D (6 bases). CDR3 length: 15 residues. CDR1 SGDLS and CDR2 YYNGEE come from the germline V gene. Trimming stripped 1 base from V and 2 bases from J, with 10 bases between. The CDR3 DNA is TGTGCCAGCAGCGTAACAGGGTCAACCTACAATGAGCAGTTCTTC. It is translated as CASSVTGSTYNEQFF.

The chain combines TRBV7-3 with TRBJ2-2, with 10 bases identical to TRBD2. The CDR3 covers 20 residues. V dropped 1 base and J dropped 1; count of bases not matched to a gene: 12. Germline V lookup: CDR1 SGHTA, CDR2 FQGTGA. The chain's CDR3 is CASSLKGRPGLAENTGELFF. As DNA, the CDR3 is TGTGCCAGCAGCTTAAAAGGGCGACCTGGACTAGCGGAGAACACCGGGGAGCTGTTTTTT. The full variable domain, with the rest looked up from reference TRBV7-3 and TRBJ2-2, is GAGVSQTPSNKVTEKGKYVELRCDPISGHTALYWYRQSLGQGPEFLIYFQGTGAADDSGLPNDRFFAVRPEGSVSTLKIQRTERGDSAVYLCASSLKGRPGLAENTGELFFGEGSRLTVL.

The chain has TRBV2 and TRBJ1-5; D is unresolved. V was cut by 5 bases and J by 0 bases, with 14 bases left in between. The CDR3 contains 16 residues. From germline, CDR1 is SNHLY and CDR2 FYNNEI. CDR3: CASSSNTRNSNQPQHF. The CDR3 DNA sequence: TGTGCCAGCAGTTCCAATACCAGGAATAGCAATCAGCCCCAGCATTTT.

The chain uses TRBV6-1 and TRBJ1-3; no clear D. Trimming shortened V by 3 bases and J by 0 bases, and 9 bases separated the two germline ends. CDR1 is MNHNS and CDR2 is SASEGT in the germline V gene. The CDR3 totals 15 residues. CDR3: CASSESLFSGNTIYF. The DNA for the CDR3 is TGTGCCAGCAGTGAGTCCCTCTTCTCTGGAAACACCATATATTTT.

A note on this clone: Other DNA sequences in this sample translate to the same CDR3. The genes are TRBV5-1 and TRBJ2-3; 7 nucleotides align to TRBD2. Looked up from germline, CDR1 is SGHRS and CDR2 is YFSETQ. The CDR3 is 16 amino acids. The trim removed 4 bases at V and 0 bases at J, leaving 8 bases unmatched. CDR3 loop: CASSRGDGTSTDTQYF. As DNA, the CDR3 is TGCGCCAGCAGCCGGGGGGACGGGACTAGCACAGATACGCAGTATTTT.

This chain connects TRBV18 to TRBJ1-6; no firm D call. Trimming cost V 2 bases and J 7 bases, with 9 bases left between them. CDR1 is KGHSH and CDR2 is LQKENI in the germline V gene. This CDR3 has 14 amino acids. CDR3 sequence: CASSPGARNSPLHF. In nucleotides, the CDR3 is TGTGCCAGCTCACCAGGAGCTAGAAATTCACCCCTCCACTTT.

The V and J genes are TRBV30 and TRBJ1-2; the D gene is possibly TRBD1 (5 bases). Trimming left V 0 bases short and J 6 bases short, with 20 bases between. The CDR3 sequence is 16 residues long. Germline V gene data show CDR1 as GTSNPN and CDR2 as SVGIG (reference sequence). CDR3 bases: TGTGCCTGGAGTGTACTGGGGCAGGTAGGGCCCCATGGCTACACCTTC. Residues: CAWSVLGQVGPHGYTF.